This TCR beta chain comes out of a study of a mutant IDH1 vaccine in newly diagnosed glioma. Study summary: Administration of eight vaccinations to patients took place in weeks 1, 3, 5, 7, 11, 15, 19, 23. Once 4-6 weeks had passed after radiotherapy alone, vaccination started, or it started with temozolomide cycles. Beforehand, treatment had been radiotherapy, temozolomide, or both; the majority received both.

In its sample, this clone was seen a few times. Its antigen is unidentified. Data came from immunoSEQ multiplex PCR; TCRdb stores just in-frame clones and leaves some out. This table holds tens of thousands of clones, less than 85% found once. The V end lost 6 bases, the J end lost 5 bases, and 17 bases lay between the germline ends. The CDR3 loop spans 15 amino acids. Germline-derived CDR1 and CDR2 are SGHTS and YDEGEE. Documented time point: week 11, during vaccination. Mutant IDH1 20-mer peptide, at 300 ug, made up each vaccine dose, with topical imiquimod. There were new WHO grade 3 or 4 astrocytomas in the donors, and these were IDH1-mutant and ATRX-lost.

The specimen comprised peripheral blood mononuclear cells (PBMCs), sampled from a glioma patient whose treatment included an IDH1 peptide vaccine. The rearrangement joins TRBV5-8 to TRBJ1-4; maybe TRBD1 (5 bases). The clonotype originates from a man aged 18-30 years with glioma. Some clones in this sample may be carry-over from other donors' samples. The CDR3 nucleotides read TGTGCCAGCACCACTCGGGGGTCCCCGAATGAAAAACTGTTTTTT. Amino acids: CASTTRGSPNEKLFF.